This T cell receptor (beta chain) appears in the sequencing data of a study of T-cell reconstitution after alpha-beta-depleted transplantation in children. A library of TCRbeta sequences, prepared with unique molecular identifiers, was generated. TCRdb re-called the PCR reads with MiXCR, one entry per CDR3 protein. The sample gives around 700,000 distinct CDR3 sequences, roughly 13% of which show up once; 0.79% is in the top ten. Trimming pared 8 bases from V and 0 bases from J, leaving 12 bases between. Per germline, CDR1 DFQATT and CDR2 SNEGSKA (reference sequence). The CDR3 runs 13 residues. Comments on this clonotype: The antigen is undetermined.

Findings and limits, study-wide: Two months or so post-transplant, alpha-beta T cells reportedly derived from several hundred expanded graft clones.

The chain combines TRBV20-1 with TRBJ2-3; no firm D call. This TCR derives from a girl aged 2 to 10 with congenital amegakaryocytic thrombocytopenia, due to receive a stem cell transplant. The source material was PBMCs, sampled before TCRalphabeta/CD19-depleted stem cell transplant. The CDR3 nucleotides are TGCAGTCCAAGGACCGCTAGCACAGATACGCAGTATTTT. This translates into CSPRTASTDTQYF.